This T cell receptor beta chain was retrieved from a study of T cell responses to AZD1222 COVID-19 vaccine (dated by TCRdb to the early 2020s). For the wider study: AZD1222 recipients whose second dose came at about 4 weeks and those whose second dose came at about 12 weeks were combined into one group, since spike-specific TCR depth and breadth did not differ between the two schedules. Trial participants were enrolled by age into subgroups of 18-55, 56-69 and 70-plus years, and roughly 150, 30 and 60 TCR-sequenced participants, respectively, were included in these subgroups. TCR sequencing covered more than 230 trial participants: 207 given two doses of AZD1222 and 26 given two doses of MenACWY control vaccine. Paper-wide results and their limitations: Nearly half of unique spike-specific TCRs reportedly recognized epitopes outside regions mutated in the B.1.351 and B.1.1.7 variants. Participants were mostly white British, with more females than males. The authors suggested clonal diversity may have been underestimated. Because no day 14 peak-response samples were available, repertoires were characterized only after the peak T cell response. Spike-specific TCR breadth and depth rose significantly after two AZD1222 doses compared with day 0 and with MenACWY recipients. The whole spike protein was spanned by vaccine-associated CD4 TCRs, and dominant responses were seen in regions 160-218 and 743-854. Conclusions about previously exposed vaccinees are limited because only five to seven AZD1222 recipients were SARS-CoV-2 seropositive at baseline. In the small 56-69-year group, the increase in depth fell short of significance, most likely because of low power.

Sample time point, as interpreted from the label and publication: baseline before first vaccination. Vaccinee samples were obtained from the UK trials COV001 and COV002, which included a single-blind randomized controlled phase 2/3 trial of AZD1222 (ChAdOx1 nCoV-19) in healthy adults. For TCRbeta chain sequencing, PBMC samples were collected from trial participants at day 0 and at day 28 after the second dose. Trimming takes 5 bases off V and 4 bases off J; junction bases not matched to a gene: 7. Including the terminal cysteine and phenylalanine, the CDR3 comprises 14 residues. The DNA shown is the 42-base CDR3, in frame from base 1. The germline V gene (reference sequence) specifies LNHDA as CDR1 and SQIVND as CDR2. The CDR3 regions of human TCRbeta chains were subjected to immunosequencing. The authors' pipeline ran thus. Repertoire TCRs were matched against a reference library of SARS-CoV-2-specific TCRs generated with the MIRA antigen-specificity platform. Breadth meant the fraction of unique TCRs that were SARS-CoV-2-associated, whereas depth meant the fraction of total T cells that were SARS-CoV-2-associated. Using the MIRA data, every spike-specific TCR was mapped to the spike region that the TCR reacted to and assigned to either a CD4 or a CD8 class. Log10-transformed breadth and depth values were compared by one-way ANOVA with Sidak's multiple comparisons tests. TCRdb limited this immuneACCESS table to in-frame rearrangements with V and J called. A share of clones is missing; checked studies link under half to unresolved V genes, and the rest is unexplained. The V and J calls and clone size are taken from that table; D and trimming were inferred from the DNA. The sample table lists around 140,000 clones, about 94% of them with a count of one. The ten biggest clones cover around 3.8% of the sample.

A word on this clone: This clone's antigen is unknown. No much larger clone is present one base from it, and per-base qualities are unavailable.

This clonotype was sampled from an adult in good health. The rearranged segments are TRBV19 and TRBJ2-7; TRBD1 aligns with 8 central bases. The specimen was peripheral blood, collected on day 0 of AZD1222 vaccination. The DNA reads as follows: TGTGCCAGTAGTCCCCAGACAGGGGAGTACGAGCAGTACTTC. Its translation is CASSPQTGEYEQYF.